Listed below are T cell receptor beta chains from one sample, sequenced in a study of OX40 agonist ivuxolimab in advanced cancers. Assay: immunoSEQ multiplex PCR; the TCRdb copy retains only in-frame clones and omits some. The table records approximately 60,000 clones, around 83% of them present only once. Here the sequenced sample was CD4+ or CD8+ T cells sorted from blood, taken in a trial of the OX40 agonist ivuxolimab. The receptors were sampled from an adult with an advanced solid tumor such as melanoma, head and neck, liver or kidney cancer. Both conserved end residues are part of each CDR3. Fields, in order: clone size, J gene, V gene, D gene, CDR3 DNA, CDR3 protein. D genes are given only for firm matches. Rows may omit the clone size; those that give it use once, few, many or a size class.

abundance: .; j_gene: TRBJ2-3; v_gene: TRBV7-8; d_gene: TRBD2; CDR3nt: TGTGCCAGCAGCCATCGGACTAGCGGGGGGGATACGCAGTATTTT; CDR3aa: CASSHRTSGGDTQYF
abundance: once; j_gene: TRBJ2-2; v_gene: TRBV19; d_gene: TRBD1; CDR3nt: TGTGCCAGTAGTATAAGGACGGGACAGGTTAACACCGGGGAGCTGTTTTTT; CDR3aa: CASSIRTGQVNTGELFF
abundance: .; j_gene: TRBJ2-7; v_gene: TRBV7-2; d_gene: .; CDR3nt: TGTGCCAGCAGCTCAGGGAAGGTGTACTTC; CDR3aa: CASSSGKVYF
abundance: .; j_gene: TRBJ2-5; v_gene: TRBV20-1; d_gene: .; CDR3nt: TGCAGTGCTCTGGGGAGTGAGCAGTACTTC; CDR3aa: CSALGSEQYF
abundance: few; j_gene: TRBJ1-2; v_gene: TRBV11-2; d_gene: .; CDR3nt: TGTGCCAGCAGCGTGGGGAGGGGATTAGATGGCTACACCTTC; CDR3aa: CASSVGRGLDGYTF
abundance: .; j_gene: TRBJ1-2; v_gene: TRBV6-6; d_gene: .; CDR3nt: TGTGCCAGCGGGGGCGCAAACTATGGCTACACCTTC; CDR3aa: CASGGANYGYTF
abundance: .; j_gene: TRBJ1-2; v_gene: TRBV19; d_gene: TRBD1; CDR3nt: TGTGCCAGTAGTACAAAAGGACAGGGTCGGTCTCGCTACACCTTC; CDR3aa: CASSTKGQGRSRYTF
abundance: .; j_gene: TRBJ1-3; v_gene: TRBV7-8; d_gene: .; CDR3nt: TGTGCCAGCAGCACCCGTACATCCAGCTCTGGAAACACCATATATTTT; CDR3aa: CASSTRTSSSGNTIYF
abundance: .; j_gene: TRBJ1-1; v_gene: TRBV6-5; d_gene: .; CDR3nt: TGTGCCAGCTGGAAGAACACTGAAGCTTTCTTT; CDR3aa: CASWKNTEAFF
abundance: once; j_gene: TRBJ2-1; v_gene: TRBV30; d_gene: .; CDR3nt: TGTGCCTGGAGTGTTCTCAGGACAGCCGGTTACAATGAGCAGTTCTTC; CDR3aa: CAWSVLRTAGYNEQFF
abundance: .; j_gene: TRBJ2-7; v_gene: TRBV14; d_gene: .; CDR3nt: TGTGCCAGCAGCCAAGTGCTGGGGAAGGTCTACGAGCAGTACTTC; CDR3aa: CASSQVLGKVYEQYF
abundance: .; j_gene: TRBJ2-7; v_gene: TRBV6-5; d_gene: .; CDR3nt: TGTGCCAGCAGGGGCCTCGGCAGGGCCTACGAGCAGTACTTC; CDR3aa: CASRGLGRAYEQYF
abundance: once; j_gene: TRBJ2-5; v_gene: TRBV11-1; d_gene: .; CDR3nt: TGTGCCAGCACAAAGGACACCCAAGAGACCCAGTACTTC; CDR3aa: CASTKDTQETQYF
abundance: .; j_gene: TRBJ2-7; v_gene: TRBV1; d_gene: .; CDR3nt: TGCACCAGCAGTGGGACTAATCACTCCTACGAGCAGTACTTC; CDR3aa: CTSSGTNHSYEQYF
abundance: .; j_gene: TRBJ2-1; v_gene: TRBV19; d_gene: .; CDR3nt: TGTGCCAGTAGTCTCCGGTTTGACCTAGACAATGAGCAGTTCTTC; CDR3aa: CASSLRFDLDNEQFF
abundance: few; j_gene: TRBJ2-1; v_gene: TRBV29-1; d_gene: .; CDR3nt: TGCAGCGGGTTCAAAGGCAATGAGCAGTTCTTC; CDR3aa: CSGFKGNEQFF
abundance: .; j_gene: TRBJ2-2; v_gene: TRBV7-6; d_gene: TRBD2; CDR3nt: TGTGCCAGCAGCTTAGACGGGAGGGGCACCGGGGAGCTGTTTTTT; CDR3aa: CASSLDGRGTGELFF
abundance: .; j_gene: TRBJ1-2; v_gene: TRBV5-1; d_gene: TRBD1; CDR3nt: TGCGCCAGCAGCCCCGGGACAGCCTCCTTGAATGGCTACACCTTC; CDR3aa: CASSPGTASLNGYTF
abundance: .; j_gene: TRBJ2-3; v_gene: TRBV2; d_gene: TRBD1; CDR3nt: TGTGCCAGCAGTGAAGCGCAGGGGGCCAACACAGATACGCAGTATTTT; CDR3aa: CASSEAQGANTDTQYF
abundance: .; j_gene: TRBJ1-1; v_gene: TRBV27; d_gene: TRBD1; CDR3nt: TGTGCCAGCAGTTCTTGGTCAGGGGGGGGCGGGGTGAACACTGAAGCTTTCTTT; CDR3aa: CASSSWSGGGGVNTEAFF
abundance: once; j_gene: TRBJ2-1; v_gene: TRBV5-1; d_gene: TRBD1; CDR3nt: TGCGCCAGCAGCTTGGTTCGGGACAGTATGGCCTACAATGAGCAGTTCTTC; CDR3aa: CASSLVRDSMAYNEQFF
abundance: .; j_gene: TRBJ1-2; v_gene: TRBV6-5; d_gene: .; CDR3nt: TGTGCCAGCAGAGTATCGGGTGCTATCTATGGCTACACCTTC; CDR3aa: CASRVSGAIYGYTF
abundance: few; j_gene: TRBJ2-3; v_gene: TRBV10-3; d_gene: .; CDR3nt: TGTGCCATCAGGGGGAAAGGGCCGACAGATACGCAGTATTTT; CDR3aa: CAIRGKGPTDTQYF
abundance: few; j_gene: TRBJ2-3; v_gene: TRBV5-4; d_gene: TRBD2; CDR3nt: TGTGCCAGCAGCGGGGGACTAGCGGCGCGCCCTAGCACAGATACGCAGTATTTT; CDR3aa: CASSGGLAARPSTDTQYF
abundance: .; j_gene: TRBJ1-1; v_gene: TRBV25-1; d_gene: .; CDR3nt: TGTGCCAGCAGTCCATCAAACCAAGGGGCTTTCTTT; CDR3aa: CASSPSNQGAFF
abundance: .; j_gene: TRBJ2-6; v_gene: TRBV13; d_gene: .; CDR3nt: TGTGCCAGCAGCTTAGTAGTTACTGGGGCCAACGTCCTGACTTTC; CDR3aa: CASSLVVTGANVLTF
abundance: .; j_gene: TRBJ1-2; v_gene: TRBV19; d_gene: .; CDR3nt: TGTGCCAGTAGTTATGGGGGCTCTAACTATGGCTACACCTTC; CDR3aa: CASSYGGSNYGYTF
abundance: .; j_gene: TRBJ1-5; v_gene: TRBV18; d_gene: TRBD1; CDR3nt: TGTGCCAGCTCGCCGGGACAGGGGAGCAATCAGCCCCAGCATTTT; CDR3aa: CASSPGQGSNQPQHF
abundance: .; j_gene: TRBJ1-4; v_gene: TRBV11-2; d_gene: .; CDR3nt: TGTGCCAGCAGCGACCGGACACTCGGGTTACTAGGTTTTAATGAAAAACTGTTTTTT; CDR3aa: CASSDRTLGLLGFNEKLFF
abundance: .; j_gene: TRBJ2-7; v_gene: TRBV18; d_gene: .; CDR3nt: TGTGCCAGCTCACAGAACGGACAGTCCCGCTCCTACGAGCAGTACTTC; CDR3aa: CASSQNGQSRSYEQYF
abundance: .; j_gene: TRBJ1-4; v_gene: TRBV10-3; d_gene: .; CDR3nt: TGTGCCATCAGGGCAACTAATGAAAAACTGTTTTTT; CDR3aa: CAIRATNEKLFF
abundance: .; j_gene: TRBJ1-1; v_gene: TRBV18; d_gene: .; CDR3nt: TGTGCCAGCTCAGCCTCAGGGTACACTGAAGCTTTCTTT; CDR3aa: CASSASGYTEAFF
abundance: .; j_gene: TRBJ2-4; v_gene: TRBV7-9; d_gene: .; CDR3nt: TGTGCCAGCAGCTTAGGGGGACGGGGTTTCGAAAACATTCAGTACTTC; CDR3aa: CASSLGGRGFENIQYF
abundance: .; j_gene: TRBJ2-1; v_gene: TRBV5-1; d_gene: TRBD1; CDR3nt: TGCGCCAGCATAACCGGGACAGGGGGCTACAATGAGCAGTTCTTC; CDR3aa: CASITGTGGYNEQFF
abundance: .; j_gene: TRBJ2-2; v_gene: TRBV19; d_gene: .; CDR3nt: TGTGCCAGTAGTATGCTTAGCGCTCGGGAGCTGTTTTTT; CDR3aa: CASSMLSARELFF
abundance: .; j_gene: TRBJ1-5; v_gene: TRBV27; d_gene: TRBD1; CDR3nt: TGTGCCAGCAGTCCTCCACAGGGCAGGGGGGAAATTTATAGCAATCAGCCCCAGCATTTT; CDR3aa: CASSPPQGRGEIYSNQPQHF
abundance: .; j_gene: TRBJ1-1; v_gene: TRBV11-2; d_gene: TRBD1; CDR3nt: TGTGCCAGCAGGCATACAGGGGACGGCACTGAAGCTTTCTTT; CDR3aa: CASRHTGDGTEAFF
abundance: .; j_gene: TRBJ1-1; v_gene: TRBV10-3; d_gene: .; CDR3nt: TGTGCCATCAGCCGTCCCTTTGGCACTGAAGCTTTCTTT; CDR3aa: CAISRPFGTEAFF
abundance: .; j_gene: TRBJ1-1; v_gene: TRBV5-4; d_gene: .; CDR3nt: TGTGCCAGCAGCTTGTCGGGGTGGAGAACTGAAGCTTTCTTT; CDR3aa: CASSLSGWRTEAFF
abundance: .; j_gene: TRBJ2-1; v_gene: TRBV15; d_gene: TRBD1; CDR3nt: TGTGCCACCAGCGAACAGGGGAACGGCAATGAGCAGTTCTTC; CDR3aa: CATSEQGNGNEQFF
abundance: .; j_gene: TRBJ2-7; v_gene: TRBV19; d_gene: .; CDR3nt: TGTGCCAGTAGTAGTCACACGGAGCAGTACTTC; CDR3aa: CASSSHTEQYF
abundance: .; j_gene: TRBJ2-7; v_gene: TRBV7-6; d_gene: TRBD1; CDR3nt: TGTGCCAGCAGCCCGCGCCTCCGACAGGGTTTCTACGAGCAGTACTTC; CDR3aa: CASSPRLRQGFYEQYF
abundance: once; j_gene: TRBJ1-2; v_gene: TRBV6-5; d_gene: .; CDR3nt: TGTGCCAGCAGGCCATCGGGAATCCGAGATGGCTACACCTTC; CDR3aa: CASRPSGIRDGYTF
abundance: .; j_gene: TRBJ2-5; v_gene: TRBV2; d_gene: .; CDR3nt: TGTGCCAGCAGGGAACTAGCCGGGGCACAAGAGACCCAGTACTTC; CDR3aa: CASRELAGAQETQYF